These 27 T cell receptor beta chains were all obtained from the same sample, sequenced in a study of T cell responses to AZD1222 COVID-19 vaccine. Some clones are missing from TCRdb's copy, which holds only in-frame ones; the method was immunoSEQ multiplex PCR. This table has 95,000 or so clones, around nine tenths appearing once. The starting material was peripheral blood, obtained on day 0 of AZD1222 vaccination. Receptors were obtained from an adult in good health.

V is TRBV4-3 and J is TRBJ2-1; 9 bases match TRBD1. This CDR3 spans 15 amino acids. Looked up from germline, CDR1 is LGHNA and CDR2 is YSLEER. With V trimmed by 6 bases and J by 1 base, 4 bases remained unmatched. As DNA, the CDR3 is TGCGCCAGCAGGCGGACAGGGGAATCCTACAATGAGCAGTTCTTC. Translation gives CASRRTGESYNEQFF.

CDR3 sequence (DNA): TGCGCCAGCACCTTGGACGCGTCCTCTGGGGCCAACGTCCTGACTTTC. Translating it yields CASTLDASSGANVLTF. The V call is TRBV4-3, the J call TRBJ2-6; D unresolved. Germline CDR1 and CDR2: LGHNA and YSLEER. This CDR3 contains 16 residues. Trimming removed 7 bases at V and 0 bases at J, with 13 bases between.

This clone turned up a few times. This chain joins TRBV18 and TRBJ1-1; 7 bases are a match to TRBD1. The CDR3 extends over 14 amino acids. Germline lookup yields CDR1 KGHSH and CDR2 LQKENI. J gave up 1 base and V 5 bases, and 4 bases lay outside the gene matches. The DNA for the CDR3 is TGTGCCAGCTCATCGGACAGGAGGAACACTGAAGCTTTCTTT. It translates to CASSSDRRNTEAFF.

The chain carries TRBV19 and TRBJ1-4; TRBD1 aligns across 7 bases. CDR1 is LNHDA, CDR2 SQIVND, per germline (reference sequence). V shed 8 bases and J 3 bases; nucleotides not matched to a gene: 9. The CDR3 has 15 amino acids. Here the CDR3 reads CASVLDGTANEKLFF. CDR3 nucleotides: TGTGCCAGTGTCTTGGATGGGACAGCTAATGAAAAACTGTTTTTT.

This chain connects TRBV18 to TRBJ1-2, with 9 bases identical to TRBD1. This CDR3 contains 15 residues. J lost 3 bases, V lost 3 bases, and 5 bases had no gene match. The germline V gene encodes CDR1 KGHSH and CDR2 LQKENI. CDR3 sequence: CASSPGQGGHYGYTF. The CDR3 nucleotides read TGTGCCAGCTCACCGGGACAGGGCGGACACTATGGCTACACCTTC.

The gene calls are TRBV3-1 (or the pseudogene TRBV3-2) and TRBJ2-7, with TRBD2 matching over 8 bases. Germline V CDR1 and CDR2: LGHDT, YNNKEL (reference sequence). Germline trimming cut 7 bases from V and 1 base from J; bases unmatched to any gene: 6. The CDR3 consists of 14 residues. CDR3 in amino acids: CASTRREGSYEQYF. The CDR3 DNA reads as TGTGCCAGCACCCGACGGGAGGGTTCCTACGAGCAGTACTTC.

The rearrangement joins TRBV7-9 to TRBJ2-7; D might be TRBD2 (5 bases). The germline V and J ends were trimmed by 2 bases and 0 bases, with 17 bases remaining between them. CDR3 length: 17 residues. Germline-derived CDR1 and CDR2 are SEHNR and FQNEAQ (reference sequence). The CDR3 protein is CASSLSGAWSTSYEQYF. The CDR3 DNA sequence: TGTGCCAGCAGCTTAAGCGGCGCCTGGTCAACCTCCTACGAGCAGTACTTC.

This chain joins TRBV28 and TRBJ2-2; D might be TRBD2 (5 bases). Trimming pared 3 bases from V and 4 bases from J, leaving 9 bases between. The CDR3 covers 14 residues. Per the germline V gene, CDR1 is MDHEN and CDR2 is SYDVKM. The DNA of the CDR3 is TGTGCCAGCAGTTTTGTGAGGGTCACCGGGGAGCTGTTTTTT. Translated: CASSFVRVTGELFF.

The chain couples TRBV2 to TRBJ1-1, with a weak D call TRBD1 (5 bases). The germline V and J ends were trimmed by 0 bases and 1 base, with 9 bases remaining between them. The CDR3 has 15 residues. CDR1 SNHLY and CDR2 FYNNEI come from the germline V gene. The CDR3 nucleotides read TGTGCCAGCAGTGAAGCCCAGGGTAAGAACACTGAAGCTTTCTTT. As protein: CASSEAQGKNTEAFF.

As DNA, the CDR3 is TGTGCCAGCAGCTTCAGGGGAGAGACCCAGTACTTC. This translates into CASSFRGETQYF. The chain employs TRBV5-5 and TRBJ2-5, with D perhaps TRBD1 (6 bases). Germline V gene data show CDR1 as SGHKS and CDR2 as YYEKEE (reference sequence). The V gene lost 2 bases and the J gene lost 4 bases, with 6 bases spanning the gap. The CDR3 spans 12 residues.

This clone was seen a single time. The chain couples TRBV19 to TRBJ2-7; tentatively, D is TRBD1 (5 bases). The CDR3 spans 11 residues. V was cut by 5 bases and J by 4 bases, with 6 bases left in between. Germline V CDR1 and CDR2: LNHDA, SQIVND (reference sequence). DNA of the CDR3: TGTGCCAGTAGTCAGGGTTACGAGCAGTACTTC. This gives the protein CASSQGYEQYF. The entire variable domain, with the rest obtained from reference TRBV19 and TRBJ2-7, is as follows: DGGITQSPKYLFRKEGQNVTLSCEQNLNHDAMYWYRQDPGQGLRLIYYSQIVNDFQKGDIAEGYSVSREKKESFPLTVTSAQKNPTAFYLCASSQGYEQYFGPGTRLTVT.

The chain joins TRBV6-2 or TRBV6-3 to TRBJ2-1; the D gene could be TRBD1 or TRBD2 (5 bases each). V was pared by 4 bases and J by 4 bases, with 11 bases between. CDR3 size: 14 residues. Germline V gives CDR1 MNHEY, CDR2 SVGEGT. CDR3 DNA sequence: TGTGCCAGCAGTTCGCCTGGGGGTTACAATGAGCAGTTCTTC. Translating gives CASSSPGGYNEQFF.

The chain employs TRBV27 and TRBJ1-2; D is undetermined. Deletions cut 3 bases from V and 3 bases from J, with 8 bases between. Germline V CDR1 and CDR2: MNHEY, SMNVEV (reference sequence). This CDR3 is built from 13 residues. CDR3 sequence reads: CASSFGTYYGYTF. As DNA, the CDR3 is TGTGCCAGCAGTTTCGGCACCTACTATGGCTACACCTTC.

The chain carries TRBV27 and TRBJ1-1; D ambiguous. The CDR3 is made up of 13 amino acids. From germline, CDR1 is MNHEY and CDR2 SMNVEV (reference sequence). The germline V and J ends were trimmed by 2 bases and 5 bases, with 9 bases remaining between them. The CDR3 DNA is TGTGCCAGCAGTTTACGGGCCTGGACTGAAGCTTTCTTT. Protein: CASSLRAWTEAFF.

This clone has a handful of counts. This rearrangement joins TRBV7-9 to TRBJ1-5; D not certain. The CDR3 loop spans 14 amino acids. Trimming took 4 bases from V and 7 from J, leaving 14 bases between them. CDR1 is SEHNR and CDR2 is FQNEAQ in the germline V gene (reference sequence). CDR3 loop: CASSSVPRLQPQHF. The CDR3 nucleotides read TGTGCCAGCAGCTCAGTCCCCCGCTTACAGCCCCAGCATTTT.

The chain couples TRBV5-1 to TRBJ2-7; perhaps TRBD2 as D (7 bases). The CDR3 sequence is 17 residues long. Per germline, CDR1 SGHRS and CDR2 YFSETQ. V was cut by 6 bases and J by 5 bases, with 27 bases left in between. CDR3 amino acids: CASTLWGGARAGDEQYF. The CDR3 DNA follows: TGCGCCAGCACCCTGTGGGGGGGCGCCAGGGCAGGCGACGAGCAGTACTTC.

This sequence joins TRBV7-9 and TRBJ2-7; 8 nucleotides match TRBD1. CDR1 is SEHNR and CDR2 is FQNEAQ in the germline V gene (reference sequence). This CDR3 contains 12 residues. V lost 4 bases, J lost 8 bases, and 4 bases stayed unmatched. The DNA of the CDR3 is TGTGCCAGCAGCTCAACAGGGGGGAAGCAGTACTTC. Its translation: CASSSTGGKQYF.

The V gene is TRBV4-3, the J gene TRBJ2-1; no definite D call. The CDR3 is made up of 15 amino acids. The germline V gene has CDR1 LGHNA and CDR2 YSLEER. The V end was cut by 0 bases, the J end by 0 bases, with 6 bases between. CDR3 bases: TGCGCCAGCAGCCAAGAACACAGCTCCTACAATGAGCAGTTCTTC. It is translated as CASSQEHSSYNEQFF.

The chain links TRBV6-5 to TRBJ1-2; the match to TRBD1 covers 9 bases. The germline CDR1 and CDR2 sequences are MNHEY and SVGAGI. Germline trimming cut 6 bases from V and 3 bases from J; bases unmatched to any gene: 5. The CDR3 is made up of 14 amino acids. The CDR3 protein is CASRRQGDYYGYTF. In DNA, the CDR3 is TGTGCCAGCAGGAGACAGGGGGATTACTATGGCTACACCTTC.

The chain joins TRBV7-2 to TRBJ1-2; D gene ambiguous. Germline V gene sequence: CDR1 SGHTA, CDR2 FQGNSA. V lost 1 base, J lost 7 bases, and 7 bases lay in between. This CDR3 comprises 12 residues. In nucleotides, the CDR3 is TGTGCCAGCAGCTTAGAATTCTCTGGCTACACCTTC. This sequence encodes CASSLEFSGYTF.

The gene calls are TRBV5-1 and TRBJ2-5; D possibly corresponds to TRBD1 (6 bases). Germline V gene lookup returns CDR1 SGHRS and CDR2 YFSETQ. This CDR3 is 15 amino acids long. Trimming left V 4 bases short and J 2 bases short, with 15 bases between. The CDR3 loop reads CASSTGQTPQETQYF. The DNA for the CDR3 is TGCGCCAGCAGCACAGGACAGACTCCACAAGAGACCCAGTACTTC.

CDR3: CASSSGKGRNYGYTF. CDR3 coding DNA: TGCGCCAGCAGTAGCGGGAAGGGGAGGAACTATGGCTACACCTTC. The chain recombines TRBV10-2 with TRBJ1-2, with D perhaps matching TRBD1 (5 bases). The CDR3 consists of 15 residues. Germline CDR1 reads WSHSY; CDR2 reads SAAADI. Trimming left V 5 bases short and J 2 bases short, with 15 bases between.

The rearrangement uses TRBV3-1 (or the pseudogene TRBV3-2) and TRBJ1-5; D not resolved. CDR1 and CDR2 from the germline V gene are LGHDT and YNNKEL (reference sequence). V lost 6 bases and J 5 bases, leaving 11 bases between the germline ends. This CDR3 comprises 13 residues. CDR3 bases: TGTGCCAGCAGTTTATTTAGAGATCAGCCCCAGCATTTT. Amino acid sequence: CASSLFRDQPQHF.

V is TRBV5-1 and J is TRBJ1-1, with D possibly TRBD1 on 5 matching bases. The germline CDR1 and CDR2 sequences are SGHRS and YFSETQ. CDR3 size: 14 residues. V shed 2 bases and J shed 1 base, with 9 bases lying between them. CDR3 sequence reads: CASSFSTANTEAFF. CDR3 coding DNA: TGCGCCAGCAGCTTTTCGACAGCGAACACTGAAGCTTTCTTT.

V gene TRBV7-9 combines with J gene TRBJ2-4, with 7 bases fitting TRBD1. Looked up from germline, CDR1 is SEHNR and CDR2 is FQNEAQ (reference sequence). V shed 1 base and J 5 bases; nucleotides not matched to a gene: 8. The CDR3 has 16 amino acids. The CDR3, as DNA: TGTGCCAGCAGCTTAGAGGGGGCCCCCCCTGAAAACATTCAGTACTTC. Translating gives CASSLEGAPPENIQYF.

V gene TRBV7-2 combines with J gene TRBJ1-5; TRBD1 is a possible D gene (6 bases). The V gene's germline CDR1 is SGHTA and CDR2 FQGNSA. CDR3 length: 16 residues. The germline V and J ends were trimmed by 3 bases and 1 base, with 13 bases remaining between them. The CDR3 DNA reads TGTGCCAGCAGCTTCTGGGGCAGGGGAAGCAATCAGCCCCAGCATTTT. It specifies CASSFWGRGSNQPQHF.

CDR3: CASSFLAGSTEAFF. CDR3 bases: TGTGCCAGCAGCTTTTTAGCCGGGAGCACTGAAGCTTTCTTT. The chain uses TRBV7-8 and TRBJ1-1; D gene unclear. The length of the CDR3 is 14 residues. Trimming cost V 3 bases and J 4 bases, with 12 bases left between them. Looked up from germline, CDR1 is SGHVS and CDR2 is FQNEAQ.